The sequence of this T cell receptor beta chain was determined in a study of T cells in Graves' hyperthyroidism and ophthalmopathy. Whole-study context: Peripheral blood was secured at the point of initial diagnosis, before any treatment. Findings of the study overall: Ophthalmopathy cases were set apart from stable hyperthyroidism by a 13 V-J model.

The V end was cut by 5 bases, the J end by 8 bases, with 22 bases between. Per the germline V gene, CDR1 is SNHLY and CDR2 is FYNNEI. The CDR3 is made up of 16 amino acids. Each diagnosis was grounded in clinical symptoms, serum thyroxine and TRAb, thyroid ultrasound, and orbital computed tomography. RNA transcripts provided the source from which TCR beta CDR3 regions were amplified. The TCR CDR3 was amplified in a first-round RT-PCR using the HTBI primer set. TCRdb fed the multiplex PCR reads into MiXCR, producing one record per CDR3 protein. The data contain about 320,000 distinct CDR3 sequences, approximately 15% of them seen just once; the ten biggest clones take up approximately 31%. This clonotype was found many times. Its antigen is not identified.

The clonotype comes from a man aged 25 to 40 with Graves' hyperthyroidism. The sample taken for sequencing was blood. The chain couples TRBV2 to TRBJ2-1, with a tentative D call TRBD2 (7 bases). CDR3 sequence (DNA): TGTGCCAGCAGTTCTGGGGGGGGCCAGATCGTCGATGAGCAGTTCTTC. Protein: CASSSGGGQIVDEQFF.